This record concerns one TCR beta chain sequence. Profiled with immunoSEQ multiplex PCR; TCRdb holds only in-frame clones, not every one. This sample has 150,000 to 200,000 clones, with 70% to 90% found just once. This sample was taken from a study of blood T cell repertoires in COVID-19. The CDR3 contains 14 residues. Germline values: CDR1 DFQATT, CDR2 SNEGSKA (reference sequence). Germline trimming cut 6 bases from V and 2 bases from J; bases unmatched to any gene: 4. The chain employs TRBV20-1 and TRBJ2-1; 10 bases agree with TRBD2. The sequence came from a woman aged 60-75 years with COVID-19, enrolled during active disease. The material sequenced was peripheral blood. The CDR3 DNA sequence: TGCAGTGCCAGTACTAGCGGGACCTACAATGAGCAGTTCTTC. Protein: CSASTSGTYNEQFF.